The 23 T cell receptor beta chains below were found in one sample sequenced in a study of blood T cell repertoires in COVID-19. Sequenced by immunoSEQ multiplex PCR; TCRdb stores in-frame clones only, minus some. The sample holds some 120,000 clones, around 80% seen once. Sequenced input: peripheral blood. Receptor source: a man aged 65 to 85 with acute or convalescent COVID-19.

This chain joins TRBV10-2 and TRBJ2-2; a possible D gene is TRBD1 (6 bases). CDR3 size: 15 residues. Germline V gene sequence: CDR1 WSHSY, CDR2 SAAADI. V lost 4 bases and J lost 4, with 13 bases in between. CDR3 residues: CASSVLGAGTGELFF. The DNA for the CDR3 is TGCGCCAGCAGTGTGTTGGGGGCCGGCACCGGGGAGCTGTTTTTT.

The chain carries TRBV6-6 and TRBJ2-3, with D perhaps TRBD2 (6 bases). Germline V lookup: CDR1 MNHNY, CDR2 SVGAGI (reference sequence). V shed 6 bases and J shed 0 bases, with 10 bases lying between them. This CDR3 contains 14 residues. Here the CDR3 reads CASRTGRSTDTQYF. The CDR3 DNA sequence: TGTGCCAGCAGAACCGGGAGAAGCACAGATACGCAGTATTTT.

This chain connects TRBV3-1 (or the pseudogene TRBV3-2) to TRBJ2-2, with D uncertain. The CDR3 sequence is 13 residues long. V was cut by 1 base and J by 13 bases, with 13 bases left in between. Per the germline V gene, CDR1 is LGHDT and CDR2 is YNNKEL (reference sequence). CDR3 in DNA: TGTGCCAGCAGCCAAGCTAGTCAAATGAGGCTGTTTTTT. Protein: CASSQASQMRLFF.

The chain links TRBV5-6 to TRBJ2-5, with 7 nucleotides matching TRBD1. The CDR3 runs 16 residues. In germline, CDR1 is SGHDT, CDR2 YYEEEE. The V and J ends lost 1 base and 5 bases, in that order; junction bases with no gene match: 11. The CDR3 region is CASSLPADRLGETQYF. The CDR3 DNA follows: TGTGCCAGCAGCTTGCCGGCGGACAGGTTGGGCGAGACCCAGTACTTC.

The chain has TRBV13 and TRBJ2-5; TRBD2 matches at 9 bases. From germline, CDR1 is PRHDT and CDR2 FYEKMQ (reference sequence). V shed 2 bases, J shed 5 bases, and the junction held 9 bases outside the gene matches. This CDR3 region has 16 residues. The CDR3 here is CASSLSSGGFFETQYF. The CDR3 DNA is TGTGCCAGCAGCTTAAGTAGCGGGGGCTTCTTTGAGACCCAGTACTTC.

The V call is TRBV6-1, the J call TRBJ2-3; TRBD2 aligns across 9 bases. CDR3 length: 16 amino acids. Looked up from germline, CDR1 is MNHNS and CDR2 is SASEGT. The ends lost 1 base at V and 2 bases at J; junction bases unmatched: 4. Here the CDR3 DNA reads TGTGCCAGCAGTGAAGAGGCGGGGGGGCCCACAGATACGCAGTATTTT. This sequence encodes CASSEEAGGPTDTQYF.

A single count supports this clone. The rearrangement uses TRBV7-8 and TRBJ1-5, with 8 bases lining up with TRBD1. There are 15 residues in the CDR3. V was clipped by 0 bases and J by 6 bases; unmatched bases: 4. Germline V gene sequence: CDR1 SGHVS, CDR2 FQNEAQ. The CDR3 protein is CASSLATGERQPQHF. The CDR3 bases are TGTGCCAGCAGCTTAGCGACAGGGGAGCGTCAGCCCCAGCATTTT.

The chain couples TRBV27 to TRBJ1-2; 10 nucleotides align to TRBD1. The CDR3 runs to 13 residues. Germline-derived CDR1 and CDR2 are MNHEY and SMNVEV (reference sequence). V lost 8 bases to trimming and J lost 7 bases; unmatched junction nucleotides: 7. As DNA, the CDR3 is TGTGCCAGCTCGGGACAGGGGTTAGGTGGCTACACCTTC. The encoded protein is CASSGQGLGGYTF.

V and J are TRBV18 and TRBJ2-5; 12 bases agree with TRBD1. Unmatched junction bases numbered 7, after V lost 3 bases and J lost 5 bases. This CDR3 is 16 amino acids long. The germline CDR1 and CDR2 sequences are KGHSH and LQKENI. The CDR3 DNA sequence: TGTGCCAGCTCACCTAGGGGACAGGGGGCGTTCGAGACCCAGTACTTC. Its translation: CASSPRGQGAFETQYF. Using reference TRBV18 and TRBJ2-5 for the parts outside the CDR3, the full variable domain is NAGVMQNPRHLVRRRGQEARLRCSPMKGHSHVYWYRQLPEEGLKFMVYLQKENIIDESGMPKERFSAEFPKEGPSILRIQQVVRGDSAAYFCASSPRGQGAFETQYFGPGTRLLVL.

V and J are TRBV19 and TRBJ2-3; 9 bases line up with TRBD2. CDR1 LNHDA and CDR2 SQIVND come from the germline V gene (reference sequence). There are 16 residues in the CDR3. V lost 3 bases and J lost 9; bases outside the gene matches: 13. Written as DNA, the CDR3 is TGTGCCAGTAGTATCTCGACTAGCGGCAATTCAAGGACGCAGTATTTT. Translated: CASSISTSGNSRTQYF.

V gene TRBV5-4 combines with J gene TRBJ2-5; 9 nucleotides line up with TRBD2. V was pared by 4 bases and J by 1 base, with 2 bases of the junction left unmatched. Germline V gene data show CDR1 as SGHNT and CDR2 as YYREEE (reference sequence). CDR3 length: 14 amino acids. The CDR3 spells CASSLAGSQETQYF. The CDR3 bases are TGTGCCAGCAGCCTAGCGGGGTCCCAAGAGACCCAGTACTTC.

The chain links TRBV11-1 to TRBJ1-2; TRBD1 aligns across 9 bases. With V trimmed by 4 bases and J by 4 bases, 4 bases remained unmatched. The CDR3 has 14 residues. Germline V lookup: CDR1 SGHAT, CDR2 FQDESV (reference sequence). The CDR3 nucleotides read TGTGCCAGCAGCTCCGGACAGGGGCGCTATGGCTACACCTTC. The encoded protein is CASSSGQGRYGYTF. Variable domain in full (rest from reference TRBV11-1 and TRBJ1-2): EAEVAQSPRYKITEKSQAVAFWCDPISGHATLYWYRQILGQGPELLVQFQDESVVDDSQLPKDRFSAERLKGVDSTLKIQPAELGDSAMYLCASSSGQGRYGYTFGSGTRLTVV.

This chain uses TRBV12-3 or TRBV12-4 with TRBJ1-2, with D possibly matching TRBD1 (6 bases). Trimming stripped 6 bases from V and 4 bases from J, with 9 bases between. The CDR3 has 12 residues. The CDR3 coding sequence is TGTGCCAGCAGGGACAGACTCTATGGCTACACCTTC. Protein product: CASRDRLYGYTF.

The V gene is TRBV19, the J gene TRBJ2-4; 8 bases fit TRBD1. The CDR3 is made up of 13 amino acids. Trimming took 7 bases from V and 10 from J; bases not matched to a gene: 9. Germline V gene data show CDR1 as LNHDA and CDR2 as SQIVND (reference sequence). The CDR3 bases are TGTGCCAGTACCAGACAGGGGACTCTGATTCAGTACTTC. Amino acids: CASTRQGTLIQYF.

The chain carries TRBV5-1 and TRBJ2-3, with TRBD2 as a possible D gene (5 bases). There are 16 residues in the CDR3. Germline V gene lookup returns CDR1 SGHRS and CDR2 YFSETQ. The V gene lost 0 bases and the J gene lost 0 bases, with 11 bases spanning the gap. The CDR3 is CASSLGTSASTDTQYF. CDR3 coding DNA: TGCGCCAGCAGCTTGGGGACTTCTGCTAGCACAGATACGCAGTATTTT.

This clone has more than one count but fewer than ten. This sequence joins TRBV19 and TRBJ1-6, with D possibly matching TRBD1 (6 bases). Germline V CDR1 and CDR2: LNHDA, SQIVND (reference sequence). The V end was cut by 5 bases, the J end by 7 bases, with 9 bases between. The CDR3 consists of 13 residues. The CDR3: CASSAQGNSPLHF. CDR3 in DNA: TGTGCCAGTAGTGCGCAGGGGAATTCACCCCTCCACTTT.

The V and J genes are TRBV5-1 and TRBJ2-2; 7 nucleotides line up with TRBD2. Germline loops: CDR1 SGHRS, CDR2 YFSETQ. The CDR3 extends over 14 amino acids. Trimming at V came to 0 bases and at J to 6 bases, leaving 2 bases not matched to a gene. CDR3 nucleotide sequence: TGCGCCAGCAGCTTGGTTCTAGCGGCCGGGGAGCTGTTTTTT. As protein: CASSLVLAAGELFF.

This clone was recorded at least ten times. V gene TRBV5-6 combines with J gene TRBJ2-3; 12 bases map to TRBD1. This CDR3 is built from 19 residues. The V segment lost 1 base and the J segment 0 bases; nucleotides outside the gene matches: 9. Germline-derived CDR1 and CDR2 are SGHDT and YYEEEE. For the CDR3, the DNA is TGTGCCAGCAGCTTGTTTGGGACAGGGGGCTTTCTTAGCACAGATACGCAGTATTTT. This encodes CASSLFGTGGFLSTDTQYF.

This clone has a single count. CDR3 bases: TGTGCTAGTGGCCGGACAGGGGCGAGGAACACCGGGGAGCTGTTTTTT. This gives the protein CASGRTGARNTGELFF. The rearrangement uses TRBV12-5 and TRBJ2-2; 9 bases fit TRBD1. Germline V gene sequence: CDR1 LGHNT, CDR2 FRNRAP. CDR3 length: 16 amino acids. V was clipped by 6 bases and J by 1 base; unmatched bases: 6.

This chain links TRBV28 with TRBJ2-5; TRBD1 agrees at 8 bases. The CDR3 totals 18 residues. V shed 6 bases and J 1 base; nucleotides not matched to a gene: 16. Germline V gene data show CDR1 as MDHEN and CDR2 as SYDVKM. For the CDR3, the DNA is TGTGCCAGCAGACCCGGACAGGGCCAAACAGGGGTCCAAGAGACCCAGTACTTC. It yields the protein CASRPGQGQTGVQETQYF.

This clone was seen only once. CDR3 sequence: CASSIRQGSYGYTF. The DNA of the CDR3 is TGTGCCAGCAGCATAAGACAGGGGAGCTATGGCTACACCTTC. The rearrangement uses TRBV5-6 and TRBJ1-2; 8 bases map to TRBD1. Germline values: CDR1 SGHDT, CDR2 YYEEEE. J gave up 4 bases and V 4 bases, and 6 bases lay outside the gene matches. CDR3 size: 14 residues.

The gene calls are TRBV6-5 and TRBJ2-3; 10 positions match TRBD2. CDR3 length equals 14 residues. Losses at the gene ends were 8 bases for V and 3 bases for J; bases not matched to a gene: 5. Germline lookup yields CDR1 MNHEY and CDR2 SVGAGI. The CDR3 loop reads CASSAGGRTDTQYF. In nucleotides, the CDR3 is TGTGCCAGCTCAGCGGGGGGGCGGACAGATACGCAGTATTTT.

The chain uses TRBV7-2 and TRBJ2-7, with TRBD1 matching over 7 bases. Looked up from germline, CDR1 is SGHTA and CDR2 is FQGNSA. CDR3 size: 14 residues. V lost 2 bases, J lost 5 bases, and 6 bases stayed unmatched. Here the CDR3 reads CASSLRQGDDEQYF. In DNA form, the CDR3 reads TGTGCCAGCAGCTTAAGACAGGGTGACGACGAGCAGTACTTC.